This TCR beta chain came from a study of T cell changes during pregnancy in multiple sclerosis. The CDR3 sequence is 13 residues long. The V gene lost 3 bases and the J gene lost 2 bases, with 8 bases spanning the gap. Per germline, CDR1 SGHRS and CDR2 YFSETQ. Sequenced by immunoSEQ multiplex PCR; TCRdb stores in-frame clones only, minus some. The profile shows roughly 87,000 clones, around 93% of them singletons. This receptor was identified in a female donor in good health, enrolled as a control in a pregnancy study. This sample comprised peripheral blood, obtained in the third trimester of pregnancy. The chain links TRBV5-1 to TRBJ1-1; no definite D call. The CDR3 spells CASSSLTNTEAFF. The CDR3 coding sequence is TGCGCCAGCAGCTCTCTGACTAACACTGAAGCTTTCTTT.